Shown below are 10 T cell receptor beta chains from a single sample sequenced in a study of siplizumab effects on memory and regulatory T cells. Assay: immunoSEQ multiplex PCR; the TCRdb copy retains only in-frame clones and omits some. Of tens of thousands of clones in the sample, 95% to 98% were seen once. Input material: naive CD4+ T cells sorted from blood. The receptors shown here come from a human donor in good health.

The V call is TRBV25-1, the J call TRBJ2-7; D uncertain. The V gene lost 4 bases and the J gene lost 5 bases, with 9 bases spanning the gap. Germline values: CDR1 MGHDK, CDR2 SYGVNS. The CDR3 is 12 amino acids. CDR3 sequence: CASSGLAHEQYF. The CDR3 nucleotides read TGTGCCAGCAGTGGGTTGGCCCACGAGCAGTACTTC.

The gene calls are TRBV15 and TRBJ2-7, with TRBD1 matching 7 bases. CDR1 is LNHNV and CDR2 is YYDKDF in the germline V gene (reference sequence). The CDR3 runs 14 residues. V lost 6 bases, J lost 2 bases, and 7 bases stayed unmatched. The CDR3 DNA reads TGTGCCACCAGTAACAGGGGAGCAGCCTACGAGCAGTACTTC. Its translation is CATSNRGAAYEQYF.

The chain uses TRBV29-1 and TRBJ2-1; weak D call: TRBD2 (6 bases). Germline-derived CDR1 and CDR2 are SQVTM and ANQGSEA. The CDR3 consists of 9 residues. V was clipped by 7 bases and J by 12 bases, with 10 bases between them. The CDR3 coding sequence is TGCAGCGCCGAGGGAGGGCAGTTCTTC. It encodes CSAEGGQFF.

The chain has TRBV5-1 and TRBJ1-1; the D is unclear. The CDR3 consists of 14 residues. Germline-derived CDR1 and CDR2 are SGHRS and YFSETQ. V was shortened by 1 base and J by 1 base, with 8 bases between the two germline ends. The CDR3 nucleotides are TGCGCCAGCAGCTTGAGGGTTCAGAACACTGAAGCTTTCTTT. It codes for CASSLRVQNTEAFF.

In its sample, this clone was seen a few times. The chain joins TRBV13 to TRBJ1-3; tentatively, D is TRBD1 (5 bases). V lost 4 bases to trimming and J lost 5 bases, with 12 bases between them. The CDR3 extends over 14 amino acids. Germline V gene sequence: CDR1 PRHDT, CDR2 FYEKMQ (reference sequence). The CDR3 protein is CASSSRTKRNTIYF. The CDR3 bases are TGTGCCAGCAGCTCGCGGACAAAGAGAAACACCATATATTTT.

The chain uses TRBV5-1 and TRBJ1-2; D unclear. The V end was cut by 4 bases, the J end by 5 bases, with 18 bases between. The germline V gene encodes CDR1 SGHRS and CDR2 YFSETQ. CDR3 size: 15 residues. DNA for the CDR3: TGCGCCAGCAGCGCTACAAGTTCAGGAGGGTATGGCTACACCTTC. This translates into CASSATSSGGYGYTF. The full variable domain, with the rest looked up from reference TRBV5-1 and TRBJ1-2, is KAGVTQTPRYLIKTRGQQVTLSCSPISGHRSVSWYQQTPGQGLQFLFEYFSETQRNKGNFPGRFSGRQFSNSRSEMNVSTLELGDSALYLCASSATSSGGYGYTFGSGTRLTVV.

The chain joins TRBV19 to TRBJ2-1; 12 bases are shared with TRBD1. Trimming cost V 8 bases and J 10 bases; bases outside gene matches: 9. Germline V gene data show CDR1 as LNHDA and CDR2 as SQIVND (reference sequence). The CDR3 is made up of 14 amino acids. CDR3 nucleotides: TGTGCCAGTCATCCCGGGACAGGGGGCGGGGAGCAGTTCTTC. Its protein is CASHPGTGGGEQFF.

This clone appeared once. CDR3 nucleotide sequence: TGCGCCAGCAGCTTGGTGGGTAGCGGGAGTCCGGATACGCAGTATTTT. Its protein is CASSLVGSGSPDTQYF. J is TRBJ2-3 and V is TRBV5-1; TRBD2 aligns across 9 bases. Germline V gene data show CDR1 as SGHRS and CDR2 as YFSETQ. The CDR3 has 16 residues. V was pared by 0 bases and J by 6 bases, with 8 bases of the junction left unmatched.

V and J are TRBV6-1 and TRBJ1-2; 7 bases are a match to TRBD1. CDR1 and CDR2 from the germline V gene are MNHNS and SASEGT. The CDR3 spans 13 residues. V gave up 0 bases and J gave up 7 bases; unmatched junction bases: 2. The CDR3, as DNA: TGTGCCAGCAGTGAAGCGACAGGGCGTGGCTACACCTTC. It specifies CASSEATGRGYTF.

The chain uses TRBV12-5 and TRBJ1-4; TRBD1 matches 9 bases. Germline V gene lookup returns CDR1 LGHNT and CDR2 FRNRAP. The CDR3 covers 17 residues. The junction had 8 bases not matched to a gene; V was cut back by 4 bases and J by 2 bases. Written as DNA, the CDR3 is TGTGCTAGTGGTTCGCCGGGACAGGGACTGACTAATGAAAAACTGTTTTTT. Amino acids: CASGSPGQGLTNEKLFF. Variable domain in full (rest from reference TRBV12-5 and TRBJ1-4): DARVTQTPRHKVTEMGQEVTMRCQPILGHNTVFWYRQTMMQGLELLAYFRNRAPLDDSGMPKDRFSAEMPDATLATLKIQPSEPRDSAVYFCASGSPGQGLTNEKLFFGSGTQLSVL.